This T cell receptor beta chain was captured by sequencing in a study of T cell responses to AZD1222 COVID-19 vaccine. The length of the CDR3 is 13 residues. Trimming shortened V by 5 bases and J by 4 bases, and 6 bases separated the two germline ends. Germline CDR1 reads SGHTA; CDR2 reads FQGNSA. Turning to this clone: Its antigen is currently unknown.

Second-dose intervals of approximately 4 or approximately 12 weeks were pooled. TCRdb's table, derived via immunoSEQ multiplex PCR, lists solely in-frame clones and lacks some. The sample yields over 150,000 clones, roughly 92% seen once. General observations from the study: Of the AZD1222 recipients, only 5 to 7 were seropositive at baseline. Sampling captured repertoires only after the peak T cell response.

This specimen consisted of peripheral blood, obtained 28 days after the second AZD1222 dose. The chain is built from TRBV7-2 and TRBJ2-6; D not certain. The sequence came from an adult who received the AZD1222 COVID-19 vaccine. This CDR3 reads CASSAKGANVLTF. The CDR3 nucleotides are TGTGCCAGCAGCGCAAAAGGGGCCAACGTCCTGACTTTC.